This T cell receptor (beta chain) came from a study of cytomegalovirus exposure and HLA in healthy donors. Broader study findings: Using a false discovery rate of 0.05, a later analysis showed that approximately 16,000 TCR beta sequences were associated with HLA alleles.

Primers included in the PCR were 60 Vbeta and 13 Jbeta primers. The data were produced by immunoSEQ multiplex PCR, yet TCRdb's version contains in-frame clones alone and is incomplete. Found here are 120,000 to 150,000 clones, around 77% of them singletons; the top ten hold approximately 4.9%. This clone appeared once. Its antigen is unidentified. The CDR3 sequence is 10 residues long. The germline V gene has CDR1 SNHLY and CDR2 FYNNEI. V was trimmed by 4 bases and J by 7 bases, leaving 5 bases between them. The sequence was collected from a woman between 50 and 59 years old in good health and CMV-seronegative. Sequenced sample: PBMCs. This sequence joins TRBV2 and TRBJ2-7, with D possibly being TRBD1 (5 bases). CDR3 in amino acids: CASSGQEQYF. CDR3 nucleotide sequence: TGTGCCAGCAGTGGACAGGAGCAGTACTTC.